This TCR beta chain was identified in a study of cytomegalovirus exposure and HLA in healthy donors. The V gene's germline CDR1 is SNHLY and CDR2 FYNNEI. Trimming took 5 bases from V and 0 from J; bases not matched to a gene: 7. The CDR3 consists of 16 residues. Primers: 60 Vbeta forward and 13 Jbeta reverse. The method was immunoSEQ multiplex PCR; TCRdb's version includes in-frame clones alone and lacks a portion of them. The table has more than 95,000 clones, around 72% seen once. The sequence was obtained from a woman in her forties or fifties in good health and CMV-seropositive. The sample comprised PBMCs. The chain is built from TRBV2 and TRBJ2-7; the match to TRBD2 covers 10 bases. The DNA for the CDR3 is TGTGCCAGCAGTTTCCAGCCTAGCGGGAGCTCCTACGAGCAGTACTTC. Protein product: CASSFQPSGSSYEQYF.